Listed here is a single TCR beta chain. Its antigen is still unknown. This entry comes from a study of shared clonotypes between healthy human individuals. Study-level points and caveats: Researchers found naive subsets generally carried larger estimated richness than memory subsets. Sequencing depth was a factor that was expected to affect clonotype sharing among donors.

Only in-frame clones appear in the TCRdb table, and some are missing; sequencing was by immunoSEQ multiplex PCR. The sample records about 1 million clones, more than 65% being singletons. The germline V gene has CDR1 SNHLY and CDR2 FYNNEI. CDR3 size: 17 residues. V lost 8 bases to trimming and J lost 0 bases; unmatched junction nucleotides: 15. The chain is built from TRBV2 and TRBJ1-1, with 7 bases lining up with TRBD1. The sample comprised memory CD4+ T cells sorted from blood. The subset denotes: CD45RA-negative fraction. This receptor was identified in a man aged 18 to 29 in good health. The CDR3 is CASLGGVTGAMNTEAFF. CDR3 in DNA: TGTGCCAGCCTGGGGGGGGTAACAGGGGCCATGAACACTGAAGCTTTCTTT.